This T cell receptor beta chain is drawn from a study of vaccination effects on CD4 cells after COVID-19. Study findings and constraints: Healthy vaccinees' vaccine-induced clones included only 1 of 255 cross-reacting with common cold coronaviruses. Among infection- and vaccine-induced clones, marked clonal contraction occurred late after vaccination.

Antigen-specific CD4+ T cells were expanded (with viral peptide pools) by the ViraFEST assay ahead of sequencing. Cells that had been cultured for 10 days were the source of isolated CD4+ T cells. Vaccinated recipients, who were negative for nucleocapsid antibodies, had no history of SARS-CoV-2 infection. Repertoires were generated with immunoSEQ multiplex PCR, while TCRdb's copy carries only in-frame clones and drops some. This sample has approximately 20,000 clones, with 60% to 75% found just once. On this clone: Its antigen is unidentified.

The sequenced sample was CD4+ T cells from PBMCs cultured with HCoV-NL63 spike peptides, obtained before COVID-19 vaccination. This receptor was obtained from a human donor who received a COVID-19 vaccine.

DNA of the CDR3: TGTGCCAGCAGTTTAATGCCAGGTCCCTACGAGCAGTACTTC. It codes for CASSLMPGPYEQYF. This chain connects TRBV27 to TRBJ2-7; D is unresolved. Germline V gene sequence: CDR1 MNHEY, CDR2 SMNVEV (reference sequence). V was cut by 2 bases and J by 2 bases, with 10 bases left in between. The CDR3 runs to 14 residues.